The 24 T cell receptor beta chains below were found in one sample sequenced in a study of cytomegalovirus exposure and HLA in healthy donors. The PCR employed 60 Vbeta primers together with 13 Jbeta primers. Profiling relied on immunoSEQ multiplex PCR, and the TCRdb table lists in-frame clones only, not all of them. The sample lists 95,000 to 100,000 clones, 75% occurring once. Sequenced sample: PBMCs. The receptors shown here come from a man aged 45-65 years in good health and CMV-seronegative.

The J gene is TRBJ2-3, the V gene TRBV7-9; D perhaps matches TRBD1 (6 bases). The CDR3 is 14 residues long. Germline V gene data show CDR1 as SEHNR and CDR2 as FQNEAQ (reference sequence). Trimming stripped 2 bases from V and 4 bases from J, with 10 bases between. The CDR3 DNA sequence: TGTGCCAGCAGCTTAACCGGGACATCAGATACGCAGTATTTT. Translation: CASSLTGTSDTQYF.

This clone appeared a single time. The rearrangement links TRBV6-5 to TRBJ1-3; no firm D call. Deletions cut 0 bases from V and 4 bases from J, with 7 bases between. Germline CDR1 reads MNHEY; CDR2 reads SVGAGI. The length of the CDR3 is 14 residues. The CDR3 sequence is CASSYSTPGNTIYF. CDR3 DNA: TGTGCCAGCAGTTACTCGACACCCGGAAACACCATATATTTT.

This chain links TRBV11-2 with TRBJ1-1; 8 bases line up with TRBD1. The CDR3 has 14 residues. V lost 5 bases, J lost 3 bases, and 5 bases stayed unmatched. Germline V CDR1 and CDR2: SGHAT, FQNNGV. CDR3 region: CASSRTGGYTEAFF. The CDR3 DNA is TGTGCCAGCAGCCGAACAGGGGGTTACACTGAAGCTTTCTTT.

The V and J genes are TRBV7-2 and TRBJ2-7; D is perhaps TRBD1 (6 bases). Germline CDR1 and CDR2: SGHTA and FQGNSA. V was cut by 1 base and J by 0 bases, with 10 bases left in between. This CDR3 contains 15 residues. CDR3 sequence: CASSLGQASSYEQYF. CDR3 DNA: TGTGCCAGCAGCTTAGGACAGGCGAGCTCCTACGAGCAGTACTTC.

This clone came up a few times. The chain is built from TRBV18 and TRBJ1-6; D ambiguous. The CDR3 contains 15 residues. V was clipped by 6 bases and J by 5 bases, with 14 bases between them. Germline lookup yields CDR1 KGHSH and CDR2 LQKENI. DNA for the CDR3: TGTGCCAGCTCGCAAAGTTATCAGGATAATTCACCCCTCCACTTT. Translating gives CASSQSYQDNSPLHF.

The chain couples TRBV7-9 to TRBJ1-4; TRBD1 agrees at 10 bases. The length of the CDR3 is 14 residues. Trimming took 5 bases from V and 8 from J; bases not matched to a gene: 5. Germline assignment: CDR1 SEHNR and CDR2 FQNEAQ (reference sequence). CDR3: CASSLRTGGEKLFF. CDR3 sequence (DNA): TGTGCCAGCAGCCTGCGGACAGGGGGGGAAAAACTGTTTTTT.

The chain joins TRBV9 to TRBJ2-3, with 8 bases matching TRBD1. V was pared by 0 bases and J by 3 bases, with 9 bases of the junction left unmatched. Germline V gene data show CDR1 as SGDLS and CDR2 as YYNGEE. This CDR3 is built from 17 residues. The CDR3 sequence is CASSVVDRTGTTDTQYF. The CDR3 coding sequence is TGTGCCAGCAGCGTAGTCGACCGGACAGGGACAACAGATACGCAGTATTTT.

The rearrangement links TRBV7-6 to TRBJ2-5; no clear D. V lost 4 bases, J lost 3 bases, and 3 bases lay in between. From germline, CDR1 is SGHVS and CDR2 FNYEAQ. The CDR3 sequence is 11 residues long. The CDR3 spells CASSSEETQYF. The CDR3 coding sequence is TGTGCCAGCAGCTCGGAAGAGACCCAGTACTTC.

This clone was counted a single time. The CDR3 sequence is CASSVPQGSTDTQYF. DNA of the CDR3: TGTGCCAGCAGTGTCCCACAGGGGAGCACAGATACGCAGTATTTT. The chain is built from TRBV2 and TRBJ2-3; 7 positions agree with TRBD1. The CDR3 is made up of 15 amino acids. Germline-derived CDR1 and CDR2 are SNHLY and FYNNEI. The J segment lost 0 bases and the V segment lost 4 bases, leaving 4 bases of the junction unmatched. The full variable domain, its missing parts supplied by reference TRBV2 and TRBJ2-3, is EPEVTQTPSHQVTQMGQEVILRCVPISNHLYFYWYRQILGQKVEFLVSFYNNEISEKSEIFDDQFSVERPDGSNFTLKIRSTKLEDSAMYFCASSVPQGSTDTQYFGPGTRLTVL.

In this sample, this clone turned up once. V is TRBV18 and J is TRBJ2-1, with D maybe TRBD1 (5 bases). This CDR3 has 14 residues. Germline V lookup: CDR1 KGHSH, CDR2 LQKENI. The V gene lost 3 bases and the J gene lost 9 bases, with 15 bases spanning the gap. As DNA, the CDR3 is TGTGCCAGCTCACCCGACAGCAAAACTGGTGAGCAGTTCTTC. Translated: CASSPDSKTGEQFF.

To note about this clone: One junction end does not reproduce the germline sequence, and a read error may be involved. V is TRBV5-1 and J is TRBJ1-5; D remains ambiguous. The CDR3 has 13 amino acids. Germline CDR1 reads SGHRS; CDR2 reads YFSETQ. The CDR3, as DNA: TGCGCCAGCGCGCAAAATAGCGATCAGCCCCAGCATTTT. Protein: CASAQNSDQPQHF.

The chain employs TRBV27 and TRBJ1-2; 12 bases are shared with TRBD1. This CDR3 comprises 15 residues. The V and J ends lost 2 bases and 8 bases, in that order; junction bases with no gene match: 6. CDR1 and CDR2 from the germline V gene are MNHEY and SMNVEV (reference sequence). Here the CDR3 DNA reads TGTGCCAGCAGTTTAATGGGGACAGGGGGCGACGGCTACACCTTC. Protein product: CASSLMGTGGDGYTF.

This chain joins TRBV7-8 and TRBJ2-7; D is unclear. Trimming took off 5 bases at V and 3 bases at J, with 8 bases between the two ends. The CDR3 sequence is 12 residues long. Germline V CDR1 and CDR2: SGHVS, FQNEAQ. CDR3 in amino acids: CASSQVGYEQYF. The CDR3 DNA reads TGTGCCAGCAGCCAGGTCGGCTACGAGCAGTACTTC.

This chain joins TRBV4-2 and TRBJ2-3; TRBD2 aligns across 10 bases. After removal of 4 bases from V and 4 bases from J, the junction contained 5 bases not matched to a gene. The germline V gene encodes CDR1 LGHNA and CDR2 YNFKEQ. The CDR3 covers 15 residues. CDR3 region: CASSLGLAEPDTQYF. Here the CDR3 DNA reads TGTGCCAGCAGCCTCGGACTAGCGGAACCAGATACGCAGTATTTT.

The chain joins TRBV7-2 to TRBJ1-4; D unresolved. CDR3 length: 16 amino acids. V lost 4 bases and J 8 bases, leaving 20 bases between the germline ends. From germline, CDR1 is SGHTA and CDR2 FQGNSA. The CDR3 DNA sequence: TGTGCCAGCAGCTGGTGGACCGTCCCCCCGGGAGAAAAACTGTTTTTT. As protein: CASSWWTVPPGEKLFF.

This chain links TRBV18 with TRBJ1-4; no clear D gene. Germline loops: CDR1 KGHSH, CDR2 LQKENI. The CDR3 sequence is 12 residues long. V was cut by 3 bases and J by 7 bases, with 6 bases left in between. CDR3 loop: CASSPTREKLFF. In DNA, the CDR3 is TGTGCCAGCTCACCTACTCGTGAAAAACTGTTTTTT. Supplemented by reference TRBV18 and TRBJ1-4, the full variable domain reads NAGVMQNPRHLVRRRGQEARLRCSPMKGHSHVYWYRQLPEEGLKFMVYLQKENIIDESGMPKERFSAEFPKEGPSILRIQQVVRGDSAAYFCASSPTREKLFFGSGTQLSVL.

The chain employs TRBV28 and TRBJ2-7; D possibly corresponds to TRBD1 (5 bases). The germline CDR1 and CDR2 sequences are MDHEN and SYDVKM. V was shortened by 7 bases and J by 1 base, with 11 bases between the two germline ends. This CDR3 is built from 13 residues. The CDR3 DNA sequence: TGTGCCAGCACCTGGGGCTGGTCCTACGAGCAGTACTTC. Its protein is CASTWGWSYEQYF.

V usage is TRBV7-2 and J usage is TRBJ2-5; 12 positions agree with TRBD1. V shed 5 bases, J shed 5 bases, and the junction held 12 bases outside the gene matches. Germline-derived CDR1 and CDR2 are SGHTA and FQGNSA. The CDR3 is made up of 17 amino acids. CDR3 DNA sequence: TGTGCCAGCAGCCAGCCGTCCCGGGACAGGGGGCAGGAGACCCAGTACTTC. Translated: CASSQPSRDRGQETQYF. Filled out from reference TRBV7-2 and TRBJ2-5, the complete variable domain reads GAGVSQSPSNKVTEKGKDVELRCDPISGHTALYWYRQSLGQGLEFLIYFQGNSAPDKSGLPSDRFSAERTGGSVSTLTIQRTQQEDSAVYLCASSQPSRDRGQETQYFGPGTRLLVL.

The chain is built from TRBV10-3 and TRBJ2-1; 7 bases match TRBD1. Germline-derived CDR1 and CDR2 are ENHRY and SYGVKD. There are 19 residues in the CDR3. Trimming removed 4 bases from V and 9 bases from J; junction bases left unmatched: 24. The CDR3 DNA reads as TGTGCCATCAGTGGGCCAACAAACCTACAGGTCACGACAGGGAGTGAGCAGTTCTTC. This encodes CAISGPTNLQVTTGSEQFF.

This chain joins TRBV30 and TRBJ1-4; possible D gene TRBD1, 6 bases. CDR1 GTSNPN and CDR2 SVGIG come from the germline V gene (reference sequence). The V end was cut by 3 bases, the J end by 4 bases, with 12 bases between. There are 14 residues in the CDR3. The CDR3 region has the DNA TGTGCCTGGAGAGAGACAGGAATTAATGAAAAACTGTTTTTT. Translating gives CAWRETGINEKLFF.

The CDR3 DNA reads as TGTGCCAGCAGTTCCTACAGGGGCCTCGGCTACACCTTC. Amino acids: CASSSYRGLGYTF. The chain links TRBV6-1 to TRBJ1-2; 7 bases line up with TRBD1. Germline values: CDR1 MNHNS, CDR2 SASEGT. The CDR3 is 13 residues long. V was pared by 5 bases and J by 8 bases, with 8 bases of the junction left unmatched.

This clone was counted only a few times. This rearrangement joins TRBV6-6 to TRBJ2-5; 7 bases map to TRBD1. Germline-derived CDR1 and CDR2 are MNHNY and SVGAGI (reference sequence). CDR3 length equals 14 residues. After removal of 8 bases from V and 2 bases from J, the junction contained 8 bases not matched to a gene. In nucleotides, the CDR3 is TGTGCCAGCGACGGCAGGGGGTTTCAAGAGACCCAGTACTTC. This codes for CASDGRGFQETQYF.

The rearrangement uses TRBV9 and TRBJ2-2; weak D call: TRBD2 (6 bases). Trimming cost V 6 bases and J 1 base, with 13 bases left between them. Germline V CDR1 and CDR2: SGDLS, YYNGEE. This CDR3 contains 15 residues. The CDR3 coding sequence is TGTGCCAGCAACCGGGACGGGGGGAACACCGGGGAGCTGTTTTTT. Amino acid sequence: CASNRDGGNTGELFF.

This rearrangement joins TRBV27 to TRBJ1-5; D not certain. Germline V lookup: CDR1 MNHEY, CDR2 SMNVEV (reference sequence). The V and J ends lost 5 bases and 0 bases respectively, with 5 bases between them. This CDR3 has 13 amino acids. The CDR3 spells CASSLISNQPQHF. The CDR3 coding sequence is TGTGCCAGCAGTCTAATTAGCAATCAGCCCCAGCATTTT.